Each of the 4 T cell receptor beta chains below was sequenced from the same sample in a study of human T cells and chemical hapten exposure. TCRdb ran MiXCR on the RACE reads and lists one entry per CDR3 protein. The sample contains about 140,000 distinct CDR3 sequences, approximately 12% of which appear only once. The time point is: patch test 2, 6 weeks after DPC sensitization. The treatment: therapeutic diphenylcyclopropenone sensitization with weekly scalp DPC. The sequences come from whole blood, collected in connection with sensitization to the hapten diphenylcyclopropenone (DPC). The origin of the receptors is a woman between 50 and 59 years old with alopecia areata. Some clones in this sample may be carry-over from other donors' samples.

This clonotype was detected a few times. This sequence joins TRBV5-6 and TRBJ2-7; 7 nucleotides align to TRBD2. Trimming at V came to 4 bases and at J to 2 bases, leaving 6 bases not matched to a gene. The germline V gene has CDR1 SGHDT and CDR2 YYEEEE. There are 14 residues in the CDR3. As DNA, the CDR3 is TGTGCCAGCAGCAGCGGGGACGGAGCCTACGAGCAGTACTTC. This translates into CASSSGDGAYEQYF.

V is TRBV4-2 and J is TRBJ2-7; no definite D call. V was pared by 0 bases and J by 7 bases, with 10 bases between. CDR3 length: 13 residues. From germline, CDR1 is LGHNA and CDR2 YNFKEQ. The CDR3 DNA follows: TGTGCCAGCAGCCAAGATCCGTCAAGGGAGCAGTACTTC. Translating gives CASSQDPSREQYF.

This clonotype came up a few times. This CDR3 is CASSLRSPDEQFF. For the CDR3, the DNA is TGTGCCAGCAGTTTAAGGTCCCCTGATGAGCAGTTCTTC. The V call is TRBV28, the J call TRBJ2-1, with unresolved D. CDR3 size: 13 residues. Germline V CDR1 and CDR2: MDHEN, SYDVKM. V shed 2 bases and J shed 8 bases, with 10 bases lying between them.

The CDR3 region is CASRTGTREQYF. The CDR3 bases are TGTGCCAGCAGAACCGGGACACGCGAGCAGTACTTC. This chain joins TRBV6-2 or TRBV6-3 and TRBJ2-7, with a possible D match to TRBD1 (6 bases). The V and J ends lost 6 bases and 6 bases respectively, with 12 bases between them. The V gene's germline CDR1 is MNHEY and CDR2 SVGEGT. The CDR3 length is 12 residues.